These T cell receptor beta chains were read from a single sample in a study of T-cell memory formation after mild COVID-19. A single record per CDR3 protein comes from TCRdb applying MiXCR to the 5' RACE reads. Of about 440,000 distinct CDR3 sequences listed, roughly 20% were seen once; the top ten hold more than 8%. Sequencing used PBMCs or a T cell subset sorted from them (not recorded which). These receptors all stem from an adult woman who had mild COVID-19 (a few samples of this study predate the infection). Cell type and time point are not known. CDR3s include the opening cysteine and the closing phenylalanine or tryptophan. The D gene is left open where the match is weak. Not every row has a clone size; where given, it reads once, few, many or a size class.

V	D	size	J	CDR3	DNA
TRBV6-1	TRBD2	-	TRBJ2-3	CASSEGLAVTDTQYF	TGTGCCAGCAGTGAAGGCCTAGCGGTCACAGATACGCAGTATTTT
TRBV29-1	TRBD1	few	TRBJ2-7	CSARDRSYEQYF	TGCAGCGCCCGGGACAGGAGCTACGAGCAGTACTTC
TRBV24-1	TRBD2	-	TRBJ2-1	CATSDYEREWEQFF	TGTGCCACCAGTGATTATGAGCGGGAGTGGGAGCAGTTCTTC
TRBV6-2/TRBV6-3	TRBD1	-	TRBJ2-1	CASSRPGTGAREQFF	TGTGCCAGCAGTAGACCGGGGACAGGGGCCCGTGAGCAGTTCTTC
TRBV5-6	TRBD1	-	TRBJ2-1	CASSSGTGTALDEQFF	TGTGCCAGCAGCTCAGGGACAGGGACAGCTCTAGATGAGCAGTTCTTC
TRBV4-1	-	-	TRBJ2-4	CASSQEPSLGLAKNIQYF	TGCGCCAGCAGCCAAGAGCCGTCCCTGGGGCTAGCCAAAAACATTCAATACTTC
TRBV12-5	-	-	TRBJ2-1	CASAGSRKFF	TGTGCTAGTGCTGGGTCCCGAAAGTTCTTC
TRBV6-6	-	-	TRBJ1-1	CASSYDGTGEAFF	TGTGCCAGCAGTTACGACGGGACTGGTGAAGCTTTCTTT
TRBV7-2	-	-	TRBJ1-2	CASSLDIRRTYGYTF	TGTGCCAGCAGCTTAGATATAAGGCGGACCTATGGCTACACCTTC
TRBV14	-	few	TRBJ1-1	CASSQDFSTEAFF	TGTGCCAGCAGCCAAGATTTCAGCACTGAAGCTTTCTTT
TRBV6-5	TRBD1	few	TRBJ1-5	CASSYSQGNDQPQHF	TGTGCCAGCAGTTACTCACAGGGGAACGATCAGCCCCAGCATTTT
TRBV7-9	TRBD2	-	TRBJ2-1	CASRLAGAIDEQFF	TGTGCCAGCAGGTTAGCGGGGGCCATCGATGAGCAGTTCTTC
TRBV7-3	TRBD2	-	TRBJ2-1	CASSSPAGGSDEQFF	TGTGCCAGCAGCTCACCTGCCGGCGGGAGCGATGAGCAGTTCTTC
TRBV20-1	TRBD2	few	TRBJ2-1	CSARDRVAGPRGSYNEQFF	TGCAGTGCTAGAGATCGGGTAGCGGGCCCCCGGGGGTCCTACAATGAGCAGTTCTTC
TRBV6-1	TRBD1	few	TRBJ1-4	CAFGDLDRDEKLFF	TGTGCCTTTGGTGATTTGGACAGGGATGAAAAACTGTTTTTT
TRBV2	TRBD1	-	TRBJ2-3	CASKTGGVTQYF	TGTGCCAGCAAGACAGGGGGCGTTACGCAGTATTTT
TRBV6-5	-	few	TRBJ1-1	CASSSIQQGNTEAFF	TGTGCCAGCAGTTCCATACAGCAAGGTAACACTGAAGCTTTCTTT
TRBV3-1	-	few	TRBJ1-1	CASSPGRARVGTEAFF	TGTGCCAGCAGCCCGGGCCGGGCGAGGGTAGGCACTGAAGCTTTCTTT
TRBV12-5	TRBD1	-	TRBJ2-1	CASGLGTGSYNEQFF	TGTGCTAGTGGTTTGGGGACAGGGTCCTACAATGAGCAGTTCTTC
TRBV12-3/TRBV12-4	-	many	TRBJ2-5	CASRAGVGETQYF	TGTGCCAGCAGGGCAGGGGTTGGGGAGACCCAGTACTTC
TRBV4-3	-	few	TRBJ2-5	CASSQGSGATWETQYF	TGCGCCAGCAGCCAAGGGTCAGGGGCGACCTGGGAGACCCAGTACTTC
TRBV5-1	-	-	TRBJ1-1	CASSLRADSEAFF	TGCGCCAGCAGCTTGAGGGCGGATAGTGAAGCTTTCTTT
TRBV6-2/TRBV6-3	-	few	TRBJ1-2	CASSYSTLGTNYGYTF	TGTGCCAGCAGTTACTCGACTCTTGGGACCAACTATGGCTACACCTTC
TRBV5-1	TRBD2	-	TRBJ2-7	CASRTSGRAGDEQYF	TGCGCCAGCCGGACTAGCGGGAGGGCCGGGGACGAGCAGTACTTC
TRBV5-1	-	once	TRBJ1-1	CASSSDHLEAFF	TGCGCCAGCAGTTCTGATCACCTAGAAGCTTTCTTT
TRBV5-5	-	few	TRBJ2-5	CASSPARETQYF	TGTGCCAGCAGCCCCGCCCGTGAGACCCAGTACTTC
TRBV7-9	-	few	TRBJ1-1	CASSSLGRGWTEAFF	TGTGCCAGCAGCTCATTGGGCAGGGGCTGGACTGAAGCTTTCTTT
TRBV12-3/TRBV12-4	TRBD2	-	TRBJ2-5	CASSKTLTSGETQYF	TGTGCCAGCAGTAAAACTTTGACTAGCGGAGAGACCCAGTACTTC
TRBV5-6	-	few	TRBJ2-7	CASSPAGQGYYEQYF	TGTGCCAGCAGCCCGGCCGGGCAGGGATACTACGAGCAGTACTTC
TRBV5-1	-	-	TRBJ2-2	CASSFNGGPNTGELFF	TGCGCCAGCAGCTTCAACGGGGGCCCGAACACCGGGGAGCTGTTTTTT
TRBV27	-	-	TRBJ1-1	CASSLFTVSGRATEAFF	TGTGCCAGCAGTTTATTTACAGTTTCGGGAAGGGCCACTGAAGCTTTCTTT
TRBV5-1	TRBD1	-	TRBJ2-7	CASSLVTGALEQYF	TGCGCCAGCAGCTTAGTGACAGGGGCCCTCGAGCAGTACTTC
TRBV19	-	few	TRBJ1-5	CASSLTGIGQPQHF	TGTGCCAGTAGCCTAACAGGGATCGGTCAGCCCCAGCATTTT
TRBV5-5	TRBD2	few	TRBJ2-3	CASSEEASGSSDTQYF	TGTGCCAGCAGCGAGGAGGCTAGCGGGAGTTCAGATACGCAGTATTTT
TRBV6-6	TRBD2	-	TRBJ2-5	CASSYLAGEGETQYF	TGTGCCAGCAGTTACTTAGCGGGAGAGGGGGAGACCCAGTACTTC
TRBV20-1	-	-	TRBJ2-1	CSAISSYNEQFF	TGCAGTGCCATAAGCTCCTACAATGAGCAGTTCTTC